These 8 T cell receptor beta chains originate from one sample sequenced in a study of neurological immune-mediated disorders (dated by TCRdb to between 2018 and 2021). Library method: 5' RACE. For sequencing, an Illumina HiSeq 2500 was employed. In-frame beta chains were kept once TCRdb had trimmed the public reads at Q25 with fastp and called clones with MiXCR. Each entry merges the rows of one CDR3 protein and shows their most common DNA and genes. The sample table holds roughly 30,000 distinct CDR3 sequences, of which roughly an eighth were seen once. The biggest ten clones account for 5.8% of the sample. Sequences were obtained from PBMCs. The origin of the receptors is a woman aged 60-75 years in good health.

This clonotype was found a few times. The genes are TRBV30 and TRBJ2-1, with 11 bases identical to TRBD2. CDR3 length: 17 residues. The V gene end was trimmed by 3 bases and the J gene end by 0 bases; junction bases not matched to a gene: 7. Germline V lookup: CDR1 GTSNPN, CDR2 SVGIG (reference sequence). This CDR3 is CAWRRLAGGSSYNEQFF. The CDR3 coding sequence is TGTGCCTGGAGGCGGCTAGCGGGGGGAAGCTCCTACAATGAGCAGTTCTTC.

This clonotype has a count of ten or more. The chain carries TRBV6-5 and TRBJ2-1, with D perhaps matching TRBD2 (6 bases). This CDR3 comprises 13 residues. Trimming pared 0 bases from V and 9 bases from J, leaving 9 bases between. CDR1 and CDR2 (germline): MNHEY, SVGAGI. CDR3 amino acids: CASSYSTSREQFF. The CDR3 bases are TGTGCCAGCAGTTACTCTACTAGCCGTGAGCAGTTCTTC.

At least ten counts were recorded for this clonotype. The CDR3 is CASTLGTENTEAFF. The CDR3 DNA reads as TGTGCCAGCACCCTCGGGACGGAGAACACTGAAGCTTTCTTT. The rearrangement uses TRBV12-3 or TRBV12-4 and TRBJ1-1, with D possibly being TRBD1 (5 bases). The length of the CDR3 is 14 residues. V was cut by 7 bases and J by 1 base, with 13 bases left in between.

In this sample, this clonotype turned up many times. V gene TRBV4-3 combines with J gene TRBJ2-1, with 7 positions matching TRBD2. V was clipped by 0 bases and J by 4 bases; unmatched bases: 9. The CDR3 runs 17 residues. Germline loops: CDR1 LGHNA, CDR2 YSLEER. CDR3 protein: CASSQDRSQRGYNEQFF. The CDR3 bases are TGCGCCAGCAGCCAAGATAGGAGTCAGCGGGGATACAATGAGCAGTTCTTC.

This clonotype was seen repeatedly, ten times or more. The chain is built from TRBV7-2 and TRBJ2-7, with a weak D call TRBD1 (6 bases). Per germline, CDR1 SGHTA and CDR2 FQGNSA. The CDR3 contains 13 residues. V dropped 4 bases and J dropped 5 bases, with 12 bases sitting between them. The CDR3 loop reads CASSSTGINEQYF. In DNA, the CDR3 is TGTGCCAGCAGCTCAACAGGGATCAACGAGCAGTACTTC. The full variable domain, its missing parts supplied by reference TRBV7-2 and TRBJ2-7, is GAGVSQSPSNKVTEKGKDVELRCDPISGHTALYWYRQSLGQGLEFLIYFQGNSAPDKSGLPSDRFSAERTGGSVSTLTIQRTQQEDSAVYLCASSSTGINEQYFGPGTRLTVT.

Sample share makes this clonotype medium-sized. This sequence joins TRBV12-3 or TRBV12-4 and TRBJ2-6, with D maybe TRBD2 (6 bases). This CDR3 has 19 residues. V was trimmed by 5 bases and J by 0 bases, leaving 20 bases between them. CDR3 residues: CASSVELGLGGSGANVLTF. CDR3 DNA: TGTGCCAGCAGTGTTGAACTAGGGCTGGGGGGCTCTGGGGCCAACGTCCTGACTTTC.

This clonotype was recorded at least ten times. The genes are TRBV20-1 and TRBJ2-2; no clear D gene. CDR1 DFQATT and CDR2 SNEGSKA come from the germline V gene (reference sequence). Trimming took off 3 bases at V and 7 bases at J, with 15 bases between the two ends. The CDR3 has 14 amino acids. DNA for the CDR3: TGCAGTGCTAGGGTCCAGCGAAGGAGCGGGGAGCTGTTTTTT. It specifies CSARVQRRSGELFF.

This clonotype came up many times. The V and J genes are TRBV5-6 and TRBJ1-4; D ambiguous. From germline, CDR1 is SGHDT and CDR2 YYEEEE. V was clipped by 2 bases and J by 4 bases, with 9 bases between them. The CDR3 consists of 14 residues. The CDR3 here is CASSLFPVNEKLFF. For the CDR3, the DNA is TGTGCCAGCAGCTTATTCCCGGTTAATGAAAAACTGTTTTTT.